The entry that follows covers one TCR beta chain sequence. This specimen belongs to a study of blood T cell repertoires in COVID-19. For the study at large: Collection of acute and convalescent COVID-19 samples took place in the United States, Italy and Spain. The analysed material was cDNA or gDNA that came from T cells, B-cell-depleted T cells, or PBMCs.

In the authors' methods: Scientists estimated how many nucleated cells there were by amplifying reference gene primers. The table came from immunoSEQ multiplex PCR; TCRdb's copy has only in-frame clones and leaves some out. V, J and clone size were drawn from that table, and D and trimming were deduced from the DNA. Of 55,000 to 75,000 clones in the sample, 70% to 90% were seen once. Trimming left V 2 bases short and J 4 bases short, with 17 bases between. The germline V gene has CDR1 LNHDA and CDR2 SQIVND (reference sequence). The length of the CDR3 is 16 residues. The sequencing input was peripheral blood. This clonotype originated in a man aged 50 or older with acute or convalescent COVID-19. The J gene is TRBJ1-1, the V gene TRBV19; TRBD1 is a possible D gene (6 bases). The CDR3 coding sequence is TGTGCCAGTAGTATAATTGGGGGGGCTTGGGGCACTGAAGCTTTCTTT. Translated, it gives CASSIIGGAWGTEAFF.